The next 32 T cell receptor beta chains were all read from a single sample in a study of blood T cell repertoires in COVID-19. The table came from immunoSEQ multiplex PCR; TCRdb's copy has only in-frame clones and leaves some out. The table lists some 350,000 clones, about 93% of them singletons. Sequenced sample: peripheral blood. The receptor set was obtained from a woman younger than 30 who had recovered from COVID-19.

The chain recombines TRBV2 with TRBJ1-4, with D possibly matching TRBD1 (6 bases). Germline values: CDR1 SNHLY, CDR2 FYNNEI. The CDR3 has 13 residues. V was clipped by 6 bases and J by 5 bases, with 10 bases between them. The CDR3 DNA sequence: TGTGCCAGCAGGAGGACAGAGAATGAAAAACTGTTTTTT. As protein: CASRRTENEKLFF.

Details on this clone: One base away lies a much larger clone, so this may be a sequencing read error. The gene calls are TRBV24-1 and TRBJ1-1; 10 bases match TRBD1. Unmatched junction bases numbered 4, after V lost 4 bases and J lost 3 bases. The CDR3 covers 15 residues. Germline V gene data show CDR1 as KGHDR and CDR2 as SFDVKD. The CDR3 reads CATSEPGQGDTEAFF. DNA for the CDR3: TGTGCCACCAGTGAGCCAGGACAGGGGGACACTGAAGCTTTCTTT.

This clone was counted at least ten times. V is TRBV4-2 and J is TRBJ1-2; D call uncertain. The CDR3 extends over 16 amino acids. The V end lost 4 bases, the J end lost 6 bases, and 21 bases lay between the germline ends. Looked up from germline, CDR1 is LGHNA and CDR2 is YNFKEQ. In DNA form, the CDR3 reads TGTGCCAGCAGCCGCAGAGGGCCAGATCCAGCCCATGGCTACACCTTC. Encoded protein: CASSRRGPDPAHGYTF.

The chain has TRBV11-2 and TRBJ1-1, with unresolved D. The V and J ends lost 3 bases and 1 base respectively, with 9 bases between them. CDR3 size: 14 residues. Germline V CDR1 and CDR2: SGHAT, FQNNGV. CDR3 loop: CASSFPLSNTEAFF. The CDR3 DNA sequence: TGTGCCAGCAGCTTTCCCCTATCGAACACTGAAGCTTTCTTT. Variable domain in full (rest from reference TRBV11-2 and TRBJ1-1): EAGVAQSPRYKIIEKRQSVAFWCNPISGHATLYWYQQILGQGPKLLIQFQNNGVVDDSQLPKDRFSAERLKGVDSTLKIQPAKLEDSAVYLCASSFPLSNTEAFFGQGTRLTVV.

At least ten counts were recorded for this clone. The V and J genes are TRBV15 and TRBJ2-1; 8 nucleotides line up with TRBD2. This CDR3 is built from 15 residues. The germline V gene encodes CDR1 LNHNV and CDR2 YYDKDF (reference sequence). With V trimmed by 5 bases and J by 7 bases, 10 bases remained unmatched. Written as DNA, the CDR3 is TGTGCCACCAGCCATTCAGCGGGAGACTCTAATGAGCAGTTCTTC. Its translation: CATSHSAGDSNEQFF.

This clone appeared once. The chain carries TRBV19 and TRBJ1-1; maybe TRBD1 (6 bases). V was cut by 7 bases and J by 3 bases, with 12 bases left in between. Germline values: CDR1 LNHDA, CDR2 SQIVND (reference sequence). The length of the CDR3 is 13 residues. Here the CDR3 reads CASNAQGYTEAFF. The CDR3 nucleotides are TGTGCCAGTAACGCTCAGGGGTACACTGAAGCTTTCTTT.

The chain joins TRBV10-3 to TRBJ2-7; 8 bases fit TRBD2. The J call is in doubt because the DNA end fits TRBJ2-1 better. From germline, CDR1 is ENHRY and CDR2 SYGVKD. The CDR3 has 16 residues. CDR3 nucleotides: TGTGCCATCAGTGCTGGGGCGGGAGGTAGTTACAATGAGCAGTTCTTC. Its protein is CAISAGAGGSYNEQFF.

This chain links TRBV27 with TRBJ1-2; D unclear. Trimming removed 5 bases at V and 7 bases at J, with 20 bases between. This CDR3 is 15 amino acids long. Germline V gives CDR1 MNHEY, CDR2 SMNVEV (reference sequence). CDR3 region: CASSPPLGGGFGYTF. In DNA form, the CDR3 reads TGTGCCAGCAGTCCGCCCTTAGGTGGCGGGTTTGGCTACACCTTC.

The V call is TRBV6-2 or TRBV6-3, the J call TRBJ2-7, with D uncertain. V was trimmed by 0 bases and J by 6 bases, leaving 12 bases between them. The germline gives CDR1 MNHEY, CDR2 SVGEGT. This CDR3 is built from 14 residues. CDR3 region: CASSYSYWSGEQYV. CDR3 nucleotide sequence: TGTGCCAGCAGTTACTCGTATTGGAGTGGCGAGCAGTACGTC.

The rearrangement uses TRBV2 and TRBJ2-3; the match to TRBD2 covers 7 bases. V shed 7 bases and J 0 bases; nucleotides not matched to a gene: 19. Germline values: CDR1 SNHLY, CDR2 FYNNEI. The CDR3 has 19 residues. The CDR3 protein is CASKGRKLALDGSTDTQYF. CDR3 bases: TGTGCCAGCAAGGGGCGAAAACTAGCGCTCGACGGTAGCACAGATACGCAGTATTTT.

The gene calls are TRBV5-5 and TRBJ2-3; D is possibly TRBD1 (6 bases). Per the germline V gene, CDR1 is SGHKS and CDR2 is YYEKEE (reference sequence). V was shortened by 4 bases and J by 0 bases, with 12 bases between the two germline ends. This CDR3 region has 15 residues. The CDR3 reads CASSPPGQSTDTQYF. In nucleotides, the CDR3 is TGTGCCAGCAGCCCACCGGGACAAAGCACAGATACGCAGTATTTT.

In this sample, this clone turned up a few times. This chain uses TRBV25-1 with TRBJ2-5; D is possibly TRBD2 (7 bases). The CDR3 is made up of 11 amino acids. The germline gives CDR1 MGHDK, CDR2 SYGVNS. V was shortened by 10 bases and J by 13 bases, with 19 bases between the two germline ends. The CDR3, as DNA: TGTGCCACCCTGGCGGGGGCCGGTTGGTACTTC. This encodes CATLAGAGWYF.

V and J are TRBV3-1 (or the pseudogene TRBV3-2) and TRBJ2-1; 7 bases align to TRBD2. Germline CDR1 is LGHDT and CDR2 is YNNKEL (reference sequence). J was trimmed by 0 bases and V by 1 base; bases with no gene match: 12. The CDR3 sequence is 19 residues long. In DNA form, the CDR3 reads TGTGCCAGCAGCCAAGTTGGGGGGGGATCAGGTGGCTCCTACAATGAGCAGTTCTTC. This codes for CASSQVGGGSGGSYNEQFF.

J is TRBJ2-7 and V is TRBV5-5; a possible D gene is TRBD2 (5 bases). The CDR3 contains 14 residues. Germline values: CDR1 SGHKS, CDR2 YYEKEE (reference sequence). V lost 4 bases, J lost 0 bases, and 11 bases lay in between. CDR3 amino acids: CASSGSVSSYEQYV. CDR3 DNA sequence: TGTGCCAGCAGCGGGAGTGTGAGCTCCTACGAGCAGTACGTC.

The rearrangement links TRBV5-6 to TRBJ2-3, with a tentative D call TRBD2 (6 bases). The V end lost 2 bases, the J end lost 2 bases, and 12 bases lay between the germline ends. Germline CDR1 is SGHDT and CDR2 is YYEEEE. This CDR3 region has 15 residues. The CDR3 coding sequence is TGTGCCAGCAGCTTTGTCGGGGGTACCACAGATACGCAGTATTTT. Translating gives CASSFVGGTTDTQYF.

V is TRBV6-2 or TRBV6-3 and J is TRBJ1-1; TRBD1 matches 7 bases. The CDR3 has 14 residues. J gave up 2 bases and V 5 bases, and 5 bases lay outside the gene matches. Per germline, CDR1 MNHEY and CDR2 SVGEGT. CDR3: CASSRDSLNTEAFF. The CDR3, as DNA: TGTGCCAGCAGTCGGGACAGTTTAAACACTGAAGCTTTCTTT.

This chain links TRBV19 with TRBJ2-3, with 8 bases that match TRBD2. CDR3 length: 17 residues. Trimming at V came to 5 bases and at J to 1 base, leaving 11 bases not matched to a gene. Germline V gene sequence: CDR1 LNHDA, CDR2 SQIVND (reference sequence). The CDR3 protein is CASSSSGGGRGTDTQYF. The CDR3 nucleotides are TGTGCCAGTAGTTCCTCCGGCGGGGGGCGCGGCACAGATACGCAGTATTTT.

This rearrangement joins TRBV10-1 to TRBJ2-3; TRBD2 agrees at 13 bases. The germline gives CDR1 WNHNN, CDR2 SYGVQD (reference sequence). The junction had 11 bases not matched to a gene; V was cut back by 5 bases and J by 0 bases. This CDR3 is built from 19 residues. The CDR3 reads CASSRKRLAGGASTDTQYF. In nucleotides, the CDR3 is TGCGCCAGCAGTCGTAAGAGACTAGCGGGGGGAGCTAGCACAGATACGCAGTATTTT.

This chain links TRBV13 with TRBJ2-1; 8 bases line up with TRBD2. Trimming took 5 bases from V and 4 from J; bases not matched to a gene: 10. The CDR3 has 16 amino acids. Germline-derived CDR1 and CDR2 are PRHDT and FYEKMQ (reference sequence). The CDR3 DNA reads as TGTGCCAGCAGCCGACAGGCGGTAGCGGGGTACAATGAGCAGTTCTTC. Translating it yields CASSRQAVAGYNEQFF.

The chain employs TRBV6-2 or TRBV6-3 and TRBJ1-2, with 8 bases matching TRBD1. Germline-derived CDR1 and CDR2 are MNHEY and SVGEGT. Trimming at V came to 5 bases and at J to 3 bases, leaving 14 bases not matched to a gene. The CDR3 covers 17 residues. The CDR3 protein is CASSPWTGTRRDYGYTF. For the CDR3, the DNA is TGTGCCAGCAGTCCCTGGACAGGGACTCGGAGGGACTATGGCTACACCTTC.

The chain combines TRBV3-1 (or the pseudogene TRBV3-2) with TRBJ2-2; 7 bases map to TRBD2. Germline V gene lookup returns CDR1 LGHDT and CDR2 YNNKEL (reference sequence). After removal of 1 base from V and 5 bases from J, the junction contained 4 bases not matched to a gene. This CDR3 spans 15 amino acids. CDR3 amino acids: CASSQVAGVTGELFF. The CDR3, as DNA: TGTGCCAGCAGCCAAGTCGCGGGAGTGACCGGGGAGCTGTTTTTT.

The chain joins TRBV19 to TRBJ2-2, with TRBD1 identical over 8 bases. Germline CDR1 LNHDA, CDR2 SQIVND (reference sequence). The CDR3 length is 15 residues. Trimming removed 7 bases from V and 3 bases from J; junction bases left unmatched: 7. The CDR3 coding sequence is TGTGCCAGTACCCTCGGACAGGGTCACACCGGGGAGCTGTTTTTT. Protein sequence: CASTLGQGHTGELFF.

The J gene is TRBJ2-1, the V gene TRBV27; 7 bases agree with TRBD2. The CDR3 is made up of 20 amino acids. J gave up 3 bases and V 4 bases, and 21 bases lay outside the gene matches. The germline V gene encodes CDR1 MNHEY and CDR2 SMNVEV (reference sequence). The CDR3 is CASSSLLIPPTSKSYNEQFF. In DNA form, the CDR3 reads TGTGCCAGCAGTTCCTTGCTGATACCCCCGACTAGCAAGAGCTACAATGAGCAGTTCTTC.

The chain links TRBV29-1 to TRBJ2-3, with 12 bases lining up with TRBD2. The J segment lost 2 bases and the V segment lost 3 bases, leaving 3 bases of the junction unmatched. The CDR3 runs to 15 residues. The V gene's germline CDR1 is SQVTM and CDR2 ANQGSEA. CDR3 sequence (DNA): TGCAGCGTTGACGGACTAGCGGGATTCACAGATACGCAGTATTTT. This sequence encodes CSVDGLAGFTDTQYF.

The rearrangement joins TRBV7-8 to TRBJ1-5, with D perhaps matching TRBD1 (5 bases). Germline V gene data show CDR1 as SGHVS and CDR2 as FQNEAQ. The CDR3 contains 14 residues. V was trimmed by 1 base and J by 9 bases, leaving 13 bases between them. The chain's CDR3 is CASSLESGPLPQHF. The CDR3 region has the DNA TGTGCCAGCAGCTTAGAATCAGGGCCCTTGCCCCAGCATTTT.

V usage is TRBV5-5 and J usage is TRBJ1-2; D gene uncertain. The germline V and J ends were trimmed by 0 bases and 0 bases, with 6 bases remaining between them. CDR3 length equals 14 residues. From germline, CDR1 is SGHKS and CDR2 YYEKEE (reference sequence). CDR3 loop: CASSLVQANYGYTF. DNA for the CDR3: TGTGCCAGCAGCTTGGTTCAGGCTAACTATGGCTACACCTTC.

J is TRBJ1-2 and V is TRBV5-6; D gene unclear. From germline, CDR1 is SGHDT and CDR2 YYEEEE. V lost 4 bases to trimming and J lost 3 bases, with 13 bases between them. This CDR3 comprises 14 residues. The CDR3 here is CASSAQTGYYGYTF. CDR3 in DNA: TGTGCCAGCAGCGCCCAGACGGGGTACTATGGCTACACCTTC. The variable domain in full, completed from reference TRBV5-6 and TRBJ1-2, reads DAGVTQSPTHLIKTRGQQVTLRCSPKSGHDTVSWYQQALGQGPQFIFQYYEEEERQRGNFPDRFSGHQFPNYSSELNVNALLLGDSALYLCASSAQTGYYGYTFGSGTRLTVV.

This chain links TRBV24-1 with TRBJ2-1; 13 positions agree with TRBD2. The CDR3 spans 18 residues. Germline values: CDR1 KGHDR, CDR2 SFDVKD. V trimming: 2 bases; J trimming: 4 bases; junction bases outside the gene matches: 7. The CDR3 reads CATSDSIRLAGGYNEQFF. The CDR3 bases are TGTGCCACCAGTGATTCTATAAGACTAGCGGGAGGATACAATGAGCAGTTCTTC.

The chain combines TRBV4-1 with TRBJ1-2; perhaps TRBD1 as D (6 bases). The CDR3 covers 14 residues. The V gene's germline CDR1 is MGHRA and CDR2 YSYEKL. V was shortened by 1 base and J by 5 bases, with 11 bases between the two germline ends. This chain's CDR3 is CASSQVPQGYGYTF. As DNA, the CDR3 is TGCGCCAGCAGCCAAGTGCCCCAGGGGTATGGCTACACCTTC.

CDR3 nucleotides: TGTGCCAGCACTGGGCCTAACAGAAGCCCTACCTACAATGAGCAGTTCTTC. Protein: CASTGPNRSPTYNEQFF. V is TRBV2 and J is TRBJ2-1; no firm D call. The germline V gene has CDR1 SNHLY and CDR2 FYNNEI. V was clipped by 7 bases and J by 2 bases, with 21 bases between them. The CDR3 totals 17 residues.

The rearrangement uses TRBV7-8 and TRBJ1-1; tentative D call: TRBD1 (6 bases). CDR1 and CDR2 (germline): SGHVS, FQNEAQ. The V gene lost 5 bases and the J gene lost 1 base, with 14 bases spanning the gap. The CDR3 length is 15 residues. The CDR3 nucleotides are TGTGCCAGCAGCGGGGGACAAATCTCGAACACTGAAGCTTTCTTT. It codes for CASSGGQISNTEAFF.

For the CDR3, the DNA is TGTGCCAGCAGTTTCTTAGCGGTACAAGGAACTGAAGCTTTCTTT. Protein sequence: CASSFLAVQGTEAFF. V usage is TRBV6-5 and J usage is TRBJ1-1; D is uncertain. Trimming took off 4 bases at V and 5 bases at J, with 17 bases between the two ends. In germline, CDR1 is MNHEY, CDR2 SVGAGI. The CDR3 covers 15 residues.